The clone carrying this TCR beta chain was detected many times. Antigen: not known. This record belongs to a study of molecular identifiers for immune sequencing clone quantification. Whole-study findings and limits: Clone sizes could be underestimated for highly expanded clones when identical TCR molecules share a barcode.

TCRdb analysed the PCR reads with MiXCR anew, one entry per CDR3 protein. The table shows 40,000 to 65,000 distinct CDR3 sequences, with more than 35% occurring only once. The CDR3 is 15 amino acids. CDR1 and CDR2 (germline): SNHLY, FYNNEI. V lost 5 bases and J lost 2; bases outside the gene matches: 7. The gene calls are TRBV2 and TRBJ2-7; 9 bases line up with TRBD2. The specimen was naive CD8+ T cells from blood, with Jurkat cell RNA spiked in. Subset meaning: FACS-sorted CD8+CD4-CCR7+CD45RA+ naive T cells. The sequence was collected from a human donor in good health. Some libraries in this study had Jurkat cell RNA spiked in. CDR3: CASSPSGIFAYEQYF. The CDR3 DNA reads TGTGCCAGCAGTCCTAGCGGGATTTTCGCCTACGAGCAGTACTTC.